This section outlines one T cell receptor (beta chain) sequence together with its context. The protocol was immunoSEQ multiplex PCR, while the TCRdb copy is restricted to in-frame clones and leaves out a portion. The sample shows tens of thousands of clones, 94% of them seen only once. The data belong to a study of technical replicates of blood from several donors. In germline, CDR1 is MGHRA, CDR2 YSYEKL. The CDR3 is 15 amino acids. V dropped 5 bases and J dropped 12; count of bases not matched to a gene: 15. What was sequenced was T cells isolated from PBMCs. The gene calls are TRBV4-1 and TRBJ1-4, with 7 bases fitting TRBD1. The receptor's source is a human donor in good health. DNA for the CDR3: TGCGCCAGCAGCTCCCGGACAGGCTATCGGAGGGAACTGTTTTTT. Translated, it gives CASSSRTGYRRELFF.